The following is a T cell receptor beta chain sequence with its context. What it recognizes is unknown. Within the sample, other DNA sequences also encode this same CDR3. The entry originates in a study of cytomegalovirus exposure and HLA in healthy donors. Points from the study as a whole: No immune exposure information besides CMV serostatus was available. Sequencing artifact likely explains a cluster of highly shared sequence variants. TRBV6-2, TRBV6-3 and some other V segments were excluded as indistinguishable.

Use of 60 Vbeta and 13 Jbeta primers characterized the PCR. TCRdb keeps only in-frame clones here, not all; method: immunoSEQ multiplex PCR. The sample consists of 150,000 to 200,000 clones, roughly 80% of them appearing once. Trimming removed 6 bases from V and 1 base from J, with 9 bases in between. The CDR3 extends over 13 amino acids. Per germline, CDR1 ENHRY and CDR2 SYGVKD. The origin of this receptor is a man aged 45-65 years in good health and CMV-seropositive. Source material: PBMCs. The chain has TRBV10-3 and TRBJ1-2; D call uncertain. CDR3 in amino acids: CAISDRGNYGYTF. The CDR3 nucleotides are TGTGCCATCAGCGACCGGGGTAACTATGGCTACACCTTC.